This TCR beta chain comes out of a study of blood T cell repertoires in COVID-19. Overall study context: Collection of acute and convalescent COVID-19 samples took place in the United States, Italy and Spain.

The CDR3 runs 17 residues. Clones were sequenced by immunoSEQ multiplex PCR, and TCRdb holds only the in-frame ones, with some missing. The table includes 280,000 or so clones, nearly 90% detected once. This clone has just a few counts. This chain joins TRBV21-1 and TRBJ2-3; the table assigns TRBD1, which was not confirmed against the DNA. TRBV21-1 is given as a pseudogene. This TCR came from a woman in her 50s who had been exposed to COVID-19. Sequencing was done on a sample of PBMCs or T cells enriched from blood (not recorded which). CDR3 region: CASSRRQGSPSTDTQYF. CDR3 sequence (DNA): TGTGCCAGCAGCAGACGACAGGGTAGCCCGTCCACAGATACGCAGTATTTT.